This T cell receptor (beta chain) was recorded in a study of identical twins. Notes on the study in general: Memory repertoires showed no such pattern, whereas abundant cord blood beta clonotypes carried fewer insertions. Low generation-probability sequences were in excess among twin-shared out-of-frame alpha sequences.

TCRdb reprocessed the 5' RACE reads via MiXCR and lists one record per CDR3 protein. There are under 800,000 distinct CDR3 sequences in the sample; roughly 20% occur only once, and 4% to 5.5% lies in the top ten. V was trimmed by 4 bases and J by 6 bases, leaving 14 bases between them. From germline, CDR1 is SGHDT and CDR2 YYEEEE. This CDR3 spans 14 amino acids. This clonotype was recorded a few times. Its antigen is undetermined. In every case, the donor was a healthy Caucasian. The data were also submitted as part of a second study, on T cells expressing NK-cell markers. As that report states: It was still unclear whether expanded NKG2C+ T cell clones were HCMV specific.

This sequence joins TRBV5-6 and TRBJ1-5; TRBD1 might be the D (6 bases). Sequenced input: PBMCs. The receptor comes from a woman aged 18-35 years in good health. The CDR3: CASSLRGAVQPQHF. In DNA, the CDR3 is TGTGCCAGCAGCCTCCGGGGGGCGGTTCAGCCCCAGCATTTT.